This is a list of T cell receptor beta chains from one sample in a study of T cells in Graves' hyperthyroidism and ophthalmopathy. From the multiplex PCR reads, TCRdb called clonotypes with MiXCR, one entry per CDR3 protein. Among more than 450,000 distinct CDR3 sequences listed, 15% to 20% were seen once. Sequenced input: blood. The receptor set was obtained from a man aged 40-49 years with Graves' ophthalmopathy. CDR3s include the opening cysteine and the closing phenylalanine or tryptophan. The D gene is left open where the match is weak. Not all rows give a size; the values are once, few, many and, for expanded clones, a class.

NA	TRBV28	TRBJ2-2	NA	CASTPSWEYTRELFF	TGTGCCAGCACCCCCAGCTGGGAGTACACCAGGGAGCTGTTTTTT
many	TRBV5-1	TRBJ2-7	TRBD2	CASSSEGTSGYEQYF	TGCGCCAGCAGCTCCGAAGGGACTAGCGGCTACGAGCAGTACTTC
NA	TRBV20-1	TRBJ1-6	NA	CSARGPGENSPLHF	TGCAGTGCTAGGGGCCCTGGGGAGAATTCACCCCTCCACTTT
many	TRBV3-1	TRBJ1-1	NA	CASGRSGITEAFF	TGTGCCAGCGGGCGCTCAGGGATCACTGAAGCTTTCTTT
many	TRBV18	TRBJ1-6	NA	CASSRDDNSPLHF	TGTGCCAGCTCTCGTGACGATAATTCACCCCTCCACTTT
NA	TRBV11-2	TRBJ1-5	TRBD1	CASSQGGPAQPQHF	TGTGCCAGCAGCCAGGGGGGTCCGGCTCAGCCCCAGCATTTT
NA	TRBV3-1	TRBJ2-2	NA	CASSPPHIYTGELFF	TGTGCCAGCAGCCCTCCCCACATCTACACCGGGGAGCTGTTTTTT
NA	TRBV4-1	TRBJ2-5	TRBD1	CASSAQGRETQYF	TGCGCCAGCAGCGCACAGGGGCGGGAGACCCAGTACTTC
few	TRBV12-3/TRBV12-4	TRBJ1-1	TRBD1	CASIMTGMNTEAFF	TGTGCCAGCATCATGACAGGGATGAACACTGAAGCTTTCTTT
many	TRBV6-2/TRBV6-3	TRBJ2-1	NA	CASRSTTPPPRSTSSMNEQFF	TGTGCCAGCAGGTCCACCACACCACCCCCCCGCAGCACTAGCAGTATGAATGAGCAGTTCTTC
NA	TRBV13	TRBJ2-7	TRBD1	CASSYYLGQRNYEQYF	TGTGCCAGCAGCTATTACCTGGGACAGCGGAATTACGAGCAGTACTTC
many	TRBV12-3/TRBV12-4	TRBJ1-1	NA	CASRGFEAFF	TGTGCCAGTAGGGGGTTTGAAGCTTTCTTT
NA	TRBV20-1	TRBJ2-5	NA	CRASPPPETQYF	TGCCGTGCTAGCCCGCCCCCAGAGACCCAGTACTTC
NA	TRBV18	TRBJ2-2	TRBD2	CASSSILAGLVGGELFF	TGTGCCAGCTCATCGATTCTAGCGGGACTAGTCGGCGGGGAGCTGTTTTTT
NA	TRBV4-1	TRBJ1-5	NA	CASSQDQFGGSSNQPQHF	TGCGCCAGCAGCCAAGATCAATTCGGAGGATCCAGCAATCAGCCCCAGCATTTT
NA	TRBV12-3/TRBV12-4	TRBJ2-3	NA	CASRTAAGTRPDTQYF	TGTGCCAGCAGAACCGCAGCCGGGACACGGCCAGATACGCAGTATTTT
many	TRBV20-1	TRBJ2-3	TRBD2	CSAVAGGLGTDTQYF	TGCAGTGCTGTAGCGGGGGGGCTTGGCACAGATACGCAGTATTTT
NA	TRBV4-3	TRBJ2-7	TRBD2	CASSLGPGGSYEQYF	TGCGCCAGCAGCCTCGGCCCGGGGGGGTCCTACGAGCAGTACTTC
NA	TRBV18	TRBJ2-3	NA	CASSPRSADTQYF	TGTGCCAGCTCACCTCGGTCCGCAGATACGCAGTATTTT
few	TRBV5-5	TRBJ1-1	TRBD1	CASTVQGAILTEAFF	TGTGCCAGCACCGTGCAGGGGGCGATTCTCACTGAAGCTTTCTTT
many	TRBV18	TRBJ2-1	NA	CASSPRAIDEQFF	TGTGCCAGCTCACCACGCGCGATTGATGAGCAGTTCTTC
few	TRBV27	TRBJ2-3	TRBD2	CASSPGTSGAGTQYF	TGTGCCAGCAGTCCCGGGACTAGCGGGGCAGGTACGCAGTATTTT
few	TRBV12-3/TRBV12-4	TRBJ1-4	TRBD1	CASSWTGANEKLFF	TGTGCCAGCAGTTGGACAGGGGCCAATGAAAAACTGTTTTTT
NA	TRBV20-1	TRBJ1-2	TRBD1	CSARDVGQGAAGGYGYTF	TGCAGTGCTAGAGACGTAGGACAGGGAGCTGCTGGCGGCTATGGCTACACCTTC
few	TRBV6-1	TRBJ2-7	NA	CASYYGPRYEQYF	TGTGCCAGTTATTACGGACCGCGCTACGAGCAGTACTTC
NA	TRBV7-9	TRBJ1-2	NA	CASSFSTELHTF	TGTGCCAGCAGCTTTTCGACAGAACTGCACACCTTC
many	TRBV20-1	TRBJ2-5	NA	CSARDGGARGQTQYF	TGCAGTGCTAGAGATGGCGGGGCCCGGGGACAGACCCAGTACTTC
few	TRBV20-1	TRBJ2-7	NA	CSARIPRGGNEQYF	TGCAGCGCGCGGATTCCCAGGGGGGGGAACGAGCAGTACTTC